This T cell receptor (beta chain) comes out of a study of STAT3 mutations in large granular lymphocyte leukemia. Study-wide results and caveats: At least one immunodominant TCR beta clonotype appeared in every T-cell large granular lymphocyte leukemia patient.

The repertoire was sequenced with immunoSEQ multiplex PCR; TCRdb's copy has only in-frame clones and lacks some. The data contain about 9,300 clones, more than 75% of them singletons. In regard to this clone: Its cognate antigen is unknown.

The sequence derives from a man older than 75 with T-cell large granular lymphocyte leukemia. Some clones in this sample may be carry-over from other donors' samples. The sequenced sample consisted of peripheral blood mononuclear cells.

In DNA form, the CDR3 reads TGTGCCAGCCGCCCGGGACACCCCAATGAAAAACTGTTTTTT. This translates into CASRPGHPNEKLFF. This sequence joins TRBV27 and TRBJ1-4, with D maybe TRBD1 (6 bases). With 8 bases removed from V and 5 bases from J, the gap between germline ends came to 15 bases. This CDR3 has 14 residues. CDR1 and CDR2 (germline): MNHEY, SMNVEV (reference sequence).